This T cell receptor (beta chain) originates from a study of persistence of HIV-infected CD4 T cells. Study overall: Up to roughly 180 mL blood was drawn at multiple time points; a couple of donors had single-time leukapheresis.

Comments on this clone: Its antigen is not identified.

The libraries were made with immunoSEQ version 4 in survey mode. Profiling relied on immunoSEQ multiplex PCR, and the TCRdb table lists in-frame clones only, not all of them. The sample shows roughly 41,000 clones, approximately 80% of them seen only once. Stimulation used about 9.5 ug/mL lysate from CMV-infected fibroblasts. CD40L/CD69 double-negative CD45RO-high memory CD4+ T cells were collected. The source material was CD4+ T cells sorted from PBMCs after approximately 19-hour stimulation, sampled from a patient who received antiretroviral therapy. This TCR came from an adult man with HIV who was CMV-seropositive.

This CDR3 is CASKLTSGGASDTQYF. As DNA, the CDR3 is TGTGCCAGCAAACTGACTAGCGGGGGGGCTTCAGATACGCAGTATTTT. V and J are TRBV2 and TRBJ2-3, with 14 bases matching TRBD2. Unmatched junction bases numbered 7, after V lost 7 bases and J lost 4 bases. Germline CDR1 reads SNHLY; CDR2 reads FYNNEI. This CDR3 spans 16 amino acids.